The 21 T cell receptor beta chains below were found in one sample sequenced in a study of radiotherapy plus CTLA-4 blockade in lung cancer (dated by TCRdb to 2016 to 2018). The library was made by the immunoSEQ multiplex PCR assay. TCRdb mirrors the immuneACCESS table, restricted to in-frame sequences. Some clones are absent from its copies; in checked studies, under half trace to an unresolved V gene, and the reason for the others is unknown. The sample table lists roughly 120,000 clones, roughly 77% of them with a count of one. The ten largest clones capture roughly 3.5% of the sample. The sample was peripheral blood, taken from a patient treated with radiotherapy plus ipilimumab. The receptor source for this set is a human donor with non-small cell lung cancer that progressed on radiotherapy plus ipilimumab. Some clones in this sample may be carry-over from other donors' samples.

The V and J genes are TRBV5-4 and TRBJ1-6, with 8 bases matching TRBD1. Germline V gene sequence: CDR1 SGHNT, CDR2 YYREEE (reference sequence). The V and J ends lost 2 bases and 9 bases, in that order; junction bases with no gene match: 1. The CDR3 covers 13 residues. In nucleotides, the CDR3 is TGTGCCAGCAGCTTTGGACAGGGTTCACCCCTCCACTTT. Protein sequence: CASSFGQGSPLHF.

The chain joins TRBV5-4 to TRBJ1-6; 9 nucleotides line up with TRBD1. Germline V gene sequence: CDR1 SGHNT, CDR2 YYREEE (reference sequence). V lost 2 bases to trimming and J lost 3 bases; unmatched junction nucleotides: 6. The CDR3 is 17 amino acids. This chain's CDR3 is CASSFPGTGNYNSPLHF. The CDR3 DNA reads as TGTGCCAGCAGCTTTCCCGGGACAGGGAACTATAATTCACCCCTCCACTTT. The full variable domain, rest sourced from reference TRBV5-4 and TRBJ1-6, is ETGVTQSPTHLIKTRGQQVTLRCSSQSGHNTVSWYQQALGQGPQFIFQYYREEENGRGNFPPRFSGLQFPNYSSELNVNALELDDSALYLCASSFPGTGNYNSPLHFGNGTRLTVT.

V gene TRBV7-9 combines with J gene TRBJ2-4; D is possibly TRBD1 (6 bases). The CDR3 sequence is 11 residues long. In germline, CDR1 is SEHNR, CDR2 FQNEAQ (reference sequence). V was clipped by 5 bases and J by 15 bases, with 14 bases between them. The DNA of the CDR3 is TGTGCCAGCAGCCCCGGGACAAGAACGTACTTC. This codes for CASSPGTRTYF.

The chain recombines TRBV5-1 with TRBJ2-3; D is possibly TRBD1 (5 bases). Germline CDR1 SGHRS, CDR2 YFSETQ. The CDR3 is 16 amino acids. Trimming stripped 0 bases from V and 5 bases from J, with 16 bases between. The CDR3 loop is CASSLDSLGPGDTQYF. The CDR3 nucleotides read TGCGCCAGCAGCTTGGATTCGCTGGGGCCCGGAGATACGCAGTATTTT.

The CDR3 nucleotides read TGTGCCACCAGCAGAGATTCGTACATGGGCAGCAAAAACATTCAGTACTTC. Translated, it gives CATSRDSYMGSKNIQYF. This rearrangement joins TRBV15 to TRBJ2-4; D remains unclear. The CDR3 has 17 residues. Trimming cost V 0 bases and J 3 bases, with 15 bases left between them. Germline V gene lookup returns CDR1 LNHNV and CDR2 YYDKDF (reference sequence).

V usage is TRBV4-3 and J usage is TRBJ2-1; possibly TRBD2 for D (6 bases). CDR1 is LGHNA, CDR2 YSLEER, per germline. The CDR3 totals 15 residues. V dropped 2 bases and J dropped 0 bases, with 8 bases sitting between them. In nucleotides, the CDR3 is TGCGCCAGCAGCCAATACGGGAGCTCCTACAATGAGCAGTTCTTC. This sequence encodes CASSQYGSSYNEQFF.

The gene calls are TRBV7-3 and TRBJ1-1; the D is unclear. Trimming removed 6 bases at V and 3 bases at J, with 17 bases between. The CDR3 spans 15 residues. The V gene's germline CDR1 is SGHTA and CDR2 FQGTGA. This CDR3 is CASRLDRTGDTEAFF. CDR3 nucleotides: TGTGCCAGCAGGTTAGATCGGACTGGGGACACTGAAGCTTTCTTT.

This clone was counted a single time. The rearrangement links TRBV30 to TRBJ1-6; D may be TRBD1 (5 bases). V was cut by 0 bases and J by 0 bases, with 12 bases left in between. This CDR3 region has 17 residues. Germline CDR1 GTSNPN, CDR2 SVGIG (reference sequence). The chain's CDR3 is CAWSVRTLSSYNSPLHF. CDR3 bases: TGTGCCTGGAGTGTCCGGACACTGAGCTCCTATAATTCACCCCTCCACTTT.

The rearrangement joins TRBV7-3 to TRBJ2-3; 7 positions match TRBD2. Germline-derived CDR1 and CDR2 are SGHTA and FQGTGA. The CDR3 has 18 amino acids. V lost 0 bases, J lost 4 bases, and 13 bases stayed unmatched. In DNA, the CDR3 is TGTGCCAGCAGCTTAACGGTTCATCGCGGGGGTACCGCAGATACGCAGTATTTT. This gives the protein CASSLTVHRGGTADTQYF.

The chain links TRBV5-1 to TRBJ1-6; possible D gene TRBD1, 5 bases. Germline V gene data show CDR1 as SGHRS and CDR2 as YFSETQ. The V gene lost 4 bases and the J gene lost 13 bases, with 15 bases spanning the gap. CDR3 length equals 13 residues. The CDR3 reads CASSGGQLEPLHF. The CDR3 DNA reads as TGCGCCAGCAGCGGCGGACAATTGGAGCCCCTCCACTTT.

The chain recombines TRBV5-1 with TRBJ2-1, with a possible D match to TRBD2 (5 bases). From germline, CDR1 is SGHRS and CDR2 YFSETQ. Trimming took 0 bases from V and 6 from J, leaving 10 bases between them. The CDR3 is made up of 14 amino acids. For the CDR3, the DNA is TGCGCCAGCAGCTTGGTACTAGAGGGCAATGAGCAGTTCTTC. Protein product: CASSLVLEGNEQFF.

With respect to this clone: The sample holds other DNA sequences that translate to the same CDR3. The chain carries TRBV6-5 and TRBJ2-6, with 8 bases matching TRBD2. This CDR3 comprises 15 residues. Germline trimming cut 5 bases from V and 3 bases from J; bases unmatched to any gene: 3. Germline V gene lookup returns CDR1 MNHEY and CDR2 SVGAGI. The CDR3 here is CASSRGTSGANVLTF. CDR3 DNA: TGTGCCAGCAGTCGAGGGACTAGTGGGGCCAACGTCCTGACTTTC.

This clone appeared once. The V gene is TRBV7-2, the J gene TRBJ2-4; 10 bases are shared with TRBD2. The J segment lost 15 bases and the V segment lost 1 base, leaving 12 bases of the junction unmatched. There are 15 residues in the CDR3. The V gene's germline CDR1 is SGHTA and CDR2 FQGNSA. The CDR3 sequence: CASSLEGLAGESWYF. Here the CDR3 DNA reads TGTGCCAGCAGCTTAGAAGGGCTAGCGGGGGAATCTTGGTACTTC.

This clone was counted only a few times. The rearrangement joins TRBV18 to TRBJ1-1; D remains ambiguous. V was clipped by 0 bases and J by 0 bases, with 8 bases between them. The CDR3 sequence is 15 residues long. Germline values: CDR1 KGHSH, CDR2 LQKENI. CDR3 in amino acids: CASSPPGPVNTEAFF. DNA of the CDR3: TGTGCCAGCTCACCACCAGGGCCAGTGAACACTGAAGCTTTCTTT.

This sequence joins TRBV5-5 and TRBJ2-3, with 8 bases matching TRBD1. V shed 0 bases, J shed 1 base, and the junction held 10 bases outside the gene matches. The CDR3 is 18 amino acids. Per germline, CDR1 SGHKS and CDR2 YYEKEE (reference sequence). CDR3 residues: CASSLAIQGARGTDTQYF. The CDR3 nucleotides are TGTGCCAGCAGCTTGGCGATCCAGGGGGCGAGGGGCACAGATACGCAGTATTTT. Full variable domain (remainder filled in from reference TRBV5-5 and TRBJ2-3): DAGVTQSPTHLIKTRGQQVTLRCSPISGHKSVSWYQQVLGQGPQFIFQYYEKEERGRGNFPDRFSARQFPNYSSELNVNALLLGDSALYLCASSLAIQGARGTDTQYFGPGTRLTVL.

This chain uses TRBV7-3 with TRBJ1-3; D is uncertain. CDR3 length equals 16 residues. Germline assignment: CDR1 SGHTA and CDR2 FQGTGA. V lost 0 bases to trimming and J lost 1 base, with 10 bases between them. DNA for the CDR3: TGTGCCAGCAGCTTAACTGCGACGGGGTCTGGAAACACCATATATTTT. Its protein is CASSLTATGSGNTIYF.

The chain is built from TRBV6-1 and TRBJ1-1; 12 nucleotides agree with TRBD1. Germline lookup yields CDR1 MNHNS and CDR2 SASEGT. The CDR3 consists of 15 residues. Losses at the gene ends were 6 bases for V and 7 bases for J; bases not matched to a gene: 9. The CDR3 DNA reads TGTGCCAGCAGCACCGAGGGACAGGGGGCTGGTGAAGCTTTCTTT. Its translation: CASSTEGQGAGEAFF.

V gene TRBV5-1 combines with J gene TRBJ1-2; D is undetermined. Germline V lookup: CDR1 SGHRS, CDR2 YFSETQ. Trimming pared 3 bases from V and 4 bases from J, leaving 22 bases between. The CDR3 sequence is 17 residues long. The CDR3 DNA reads as TGCGCCAGCAGCTGGGGAAGACCGGGCGTCCTGGGCTATGGCTACACCTTC. It specifies CASSWGRPGVLGYGYTF.

The chain links TRBV4-1 to TRBJ2-3; 7 positions match TRBD1. CDR1 and CDR2 from the germline V gene are MGHRA and YSYEKL. The CDR3 is made up of 19 amino acids. After removal of 1 base from V and 4 bases from J, the junction contained 17 bases not matched to a gene. CDR3 sequence (DNA): TGCGCCAGCAGCCAAGGTATCCTTTTTATAGGGGGCCGAGCAGATACGCAGTATTTT. Protein product: CASSQGILFIGGRADTQYF.

V and J are TRBV28 and TRBJ1-2; 7 nucleotides agree with TRBD1. With V trimmed by 2 bases and J by 4 bases, 10 bases remained unmatched. This CDR3 is built from 16 residues. Germline CDR1 is MDHEN and CDR2 is SYDVKM. The chain's CDR3 is CASSLRYRGGSYGYTF. DNA of the CDR3: TGTGCCAGCAGTTTAAGATACAGGGGAGGTAGCTATGGCTACACCTTC.

The chain combines TRBV19 with TRBJ1-2, with no clear D. Germline assignment: CDR1 LNHDA and CDR2 SQIVND (reference sequence). This CDR3 contains 15 residues. Trimming took off 3 bases at V and 1 base at J, with 12 bases between the two ends. The DNA of the CDR3 is TGTGCCAGTAGTATTACGAGATCGGGTAACTATGGCTACACCTTC. It encodes CASSITRSGNYGYTF. The full variable domain, its missing parts supplied by reference TRBV19 and TRBJ1-2, is DGGITQSPKYLFRKEGQNVTLSCEQNLNHDAMYWYRQDPGQGLRLIYYSQIVNDFQKGDIAEGYSVSREKKESFPLTVTSAQKNPTAFYLCASSITRSGNYGYTFGSGTRLTVV.